Each of the 21 T cell receptor beta chains below was sequenced from the same sample in a study of blood T cell repertoires in COVID-19. Repertoires were generated with immunoSEQ multiplex PCR, while TCRdb's copy carries only in-frame clones and drops some. The sample lists about 270,000 clones, approximately 91% occurring once. The specimen was PBMCs or T cells enriched from blood (not recorded which). These receptors all come from a woman between 40 and 55 years old with acute COVID-19.

This clone was counted only a few times. The chain links TRBV7-6 to TRBJ2-4; D perhaps matches TRBD1 (5 bases). The CDR3 has 15 residues. Germline-derived CDR1 and CDR2 are SGHVS and FNYEAQ. V was clipped by 3 bases and J by 0 bases, with 9 bases between them. The CDR3 spells CASSFSRVAKNIQYF. The CDR3 DNA reads as TGTGCCAGCAGCTTCTCCAGGGTAGCCAAAAACATTCAGTACTTC.

The V and J genes are TRBV6-5 and TRBJ1-5; unclear D gene. The germline V gene encodes CDR1 MNHEY and CDR2 SVGAGI. Trimming took off 4 bases at V and 0 bases at J, with 7 bases between the two ends. The CDR3 runs to 14 residues. The CDR3 spells CASSLSNSNQPQHF. CDR3 coding DNA: TGTGCCAGCAGTTTGTCAAATAGCAATCAGCCCCAGCATTTT.

The rearrangement joins TRBV5-6 to TRBJ1-4; possibly TRBD1 for D (6 bases). Trimming cost V 4 bases and J 4 bases, with 14 bases left between them. In germline, CDR1 is SGHDT, CDR2 YYEEEE. The CDR3 is 15 residues long. The DNA of the CDR3 is TGTGCCAGCAGCCTCAGGGACACAGTTAATGAAAAACTGTTTTTT. Its translation is CASSLRDTVNEKLFF. The full variable domain, in which reference TRBV5-6 and TRBJ1-4 provide the parts outside the CDR3, is DAGVTQSPTHLIKTRGQQVTLRCSPKSGHDTVSWYQQALGQGPQFIFQYYEEEERQRGNFPDRFSGHQFPNYSSELNVNALLLGDSALYLCASSLRDTVNEKLFFGSGTQLSVL.

The V and J genes are TRBV6-2 or TRBV6-3 and TRBJ2-5; tentatively, D is TRBD2 (5 bases). Germline loops: CDR1 MNHEY, CDR2 SVGEGT. Trimming removed 4 bases at V and 4 bases at J, with 10 bases between. The CDR3 loop spans 13 amino acids. Written as DNA, the CDR3 is TGTGCCAGCAGTTCACCCGAGGGAGAGACCCAGTACTTC. Encoded protein: CASSSPEGETQYF.

The chain recombines TRBV4-1 with TRBJ1-4; D is perhaps TRBD1 (5 bases). With 0 bases removed from V and 6 bases from J, the gap between germline ends came to 14 bases. From germline, CDR1 is MGHRA and CDR2 YSYEKL. CDR3 length equals 16 residues. CDR3 protein: CASSQDLGGNYEKLFF. CDR3 sequence (DNA): TGCGCCAGCAGCCAAGATCTGGGGGGAAATTATGAAAAACTGTTTTTT.

The genes are TRBV19 and TRBJ2-7; the match to TRBD2 covers 7 bases. This CDR3 has 12 amino acids. Unmatched junction bases numbered 2, after V lost 3 bases and J lost 6 bases. Germline assignment: CDR1 LNHDA and CDR2 SQIVND (reference sequence). CDR3 sequence reads: CASSISGGEQYF. The CDR3 DNA sequence: TGTGCCAGTAGTATCTCGGGAGGCGAGCAGTACTTC.

The chain uses TRBV5-4 and TRBJ1-1, with 8 bases that match TRBD1. CDR3 length equals 15 residues. Germline CDR1 and CDR2: SGHNT and YYREEE (reference sequence). Losses at the gene ends were 2 bases for V and 2 bases for J; bases not matched to a gene: 5. The CDR3 loop is CASSLTGGRNTEAFF. The CDR3, as DNA: TGTGCCAGCAGCTTAACAGGGGGAAGAAACACTGAAGCTTTCTTT. The complete variable domain, with remaining parts taken from reference TRBV5-4 and TRBJ1-1, reads ETGVTQSPTHLIKTRGQQVTLRCSSQSGHNTVSWYQQALGQGPQFIFQYYREEENGRGNFPPRFSGLQFPNYSSELNVNALELDDSALYLCASSLTGGRNTEAFFGQGTRLTVV.

The chain employs TRBV30 and TRBJ2-7; D unresolved. The ends were cut back, 2 bases at V and 0 bases at J, with 8 bases in the middle. The CDR3 extends over 13 amino acids. From germline, CDR1 is GTSNPN and CDR2 SVGIG (reference sequence). Written as DNA, the CDR3 is TGTGCCTGGAGTATCACAGTCTCCTACGAGCAGTACTTC. This encodes CAWSITVSYEQYF.

The CDR3 protein is CATAPVGPGTDTQYF. CDR3 sequence (DNA): TGTGCCACCGCTCCCGTGGGGCCAGGCACAGATACGCAGTATTTT. The chain is built from TRBV24-1 and TRBJ2-3, with TRBD1 as a possible D gene (5 bases). The CDR3 has 15 amino acids. Trimming shortened V by 9 bases and J by 1 base, and 16 bases separated the two germline ends. Germline V gene data show CDR1 as KGHDR and CDR2 as SFDVKD.

On this clone itself: The sample has other DNA sequences that encode this CDR3 too. The chain combines TRBV12-3 or TRBV12-4 with TRBJ2-1; D is undetermined. V lost 5 bases, J lost 4 bases, and 3 bases lay in between. The CDR3 contains 11 residues. The CDR3 sequence is CASSRYNEQFF. The CDR3, as DNA: TGTGCCAGCAGTCGTTACAATGAGCAGTTCTTC.

In DNA, the CDR3 is TGTGCCAGCAGTTTATTGGACAGGGGGTTTGGTACAGATACGCAGTATTTT. This gives the protein CASSLLDRGFGTDTQYF. The chain is built from TRBV27 and TRBJ2-3; 10 bases align to TRBD1. The CDR3 totals 17 residues. J lost 3 bases, V lost 1 base, and 7 bases had no gene match. Germline V gene lookup returns CDR1 MNHEY and CDR2 SMNVEV (reference sequence).

This chain connects TRBV11-1 to TRBJ2-5, with 7 nucleotides matching TRBD2. The CDR3 spans 15 residues. Germline V gene sequence: CDR1 SGHAT, CDR2 FQDESV (reference sequence). The junction had 7 bases not matched to a gene; V was cut back by 1 base and J by 5 bases. CDR3 DNA sequence: TGTGCCAGCAGCTTAGGCGGGAGTTTTGGCGAGACCCAGTACTTC. It translates to CASSLGGSFGETQYF.

CDR3 amino acids: CASSLAAGVYGYTF. In DNA form, the CDR3 reads TGTGCCAGCAGCTTGGCCGCAGGGGTCTATGGCTACACCTTC. The rearrangement joins TRBV5-6 to TRBJ1-2; a weak D match, TRBD1 (6 bases). The germline V and J ends were trimmed by 0 bases and 4 bases, with 10 bases remaining between them. The CDR3 is made up of 14 amino acids. The V gene's germline CDR1 is SGHDT and CDR2 YYEEEE.

The V call is TRBV5-6, the J call TRBJ1-2, with D hard to call. Trimming took off 4 bases at V and 7 bases at J, with 17 bases between the two ends. There are 14 residues in the CDR3. Germline V CDR1 and CDR2: SGHDT, YYEEEE. CDR3 region: CASSVEERPGGYTF. In DNA form, the CDR3 reads TGTGCCAGCAGCGTAGAGGAGAGGCCGGGTGGCTACACCTTC.

As concerns this clone: Additional DNA sequences in this sample encode the identical CDR3. V and J are TRBV7-3 and TRBJ2-1, with 9 bases that match TRBD2. V dropped 5 bases and J dropped 4; count of bases not matched to a gene: 3. The CDR3 is made up of 14 amino acids. Germline V gene data show CDR1 as SGHTA and CDR2 as FQGTGA. CDR3 nucleotide sequence: TGTGCCAGCAGCCCCAGCGGGGGGTACAATGAGCAGTTCTTC. Residues: CASSPSGGYNEQFF.

This rearrangement joins TRBV2 to TRBJ1-3; no definite D call. With 7 bases removed from V and 1 base from J, the gap between germline ends came to 8 bases. This CDR3 is built from 13 residues. The germline CDR1 and CDR2 sequences are SNHLY and FYNNEI. The CDR3 DNA sequence: TGTGCCAGCACCCTCTTGTCTGGAAACACCATATATTTT. Translation: CASTLLSGNTIYF.

The rearrangement uses TRBV5-6 and TRBJ2-7; D is unresolved. The V and J ends lost 2 bases and 2 bases respectively, with 5 bases between them. The CDR3 spans 12 residues. Per the germline V gene, CDR1 is SGHDT and CDR2 is YYEEEE. CDR3 amino acids: CASSLLTYEQYF. The DNA of the CDR3 is TGTGCCAGCAGCTTACTAACCTACGAGCAGTACTTC. Full variable domain (outside the CDR3, taken from reference TRBV5-6 and TRBJ2-7): DAGVTQSPTHLIKTRGQQVTLRCSPKSGHDTVSWYQQALGQGPQFIFQYYEEEERQRGNFPDRFSGHQFPNYSSELNVNALLLGDSALYLCASSLLTYEQYFGPGTRLTVT.

The rearrangement links TRBV3-1 (or the pseudogene TRBV3-2) to TRBJ2-3, with 15 nucleotides matching TRBD2. The CDR3 covers 19 residues. V shed 6 bases, J shed 5 bases, and the junction held 15 bases outside the gene matches. The germline V gene has CDR1 LGHDT and CDR2 YNNKEL (reference sequence). CDR3 amino acids: CASSRTSGGARFKGDTQYF. The CDR3 coding sequence is TGTGCCAGCAGTAGGACTAGCGGGGGGGCGCGGTTTAAGGGAGATACGCAGTATTTT.

This chain uses TRBV6-5 with TRBJ1-2; TRBD1 is a possible D gene (6 bases). Germline V gene lookup returns CDR1 MNHEY and CDR2 SVGAGI. The V end lost 6 bases, the J end lost 5 bases, and 13 bases lay between the germline ends. The CDR3 has 13 residues. The DNA for the CDR3 is TGTGCCAGCAGACTCCCTGGACAGTATGGCTACACCTTC. Translated: CASRLPGQYGYTF.

V is TRBV28 and J is TRBJ1-2; the match to TRBD1 covers 9 bases. The CDR3 sequence is 16 residues long. The germline CDR1 and CDR2 sequences are MDHEN and SYDVKM. With 7 bases clipped from V and 2 bases from J, the junction kept 11 bases outside the gene matches. The CDR3 sequence is CASNPVGQGMNYGYTF. In DNA, the CDR3 is TGTGCCAGCAACCCAGTCGGACAGGGGATGAACTATGGCTACACCTTC.

CDR3 residues: CASSPRAFAGLSGELFF. The CDR3 region has the DNA TGTGCCAGCAGCCCACGTGCCTTTGCGGGGTTATCCGGGGAGCTGTTTTTT. The chain joins TRBV11-2 to TRBJ2-2; possibly TRBD2 for D (6 bases). This CDR3 contains 17 residues. V shed 5 bases and J shed 6 bases, with 22 bases lying between them. CDR1 and CDR2 (germline): SGHAT, FQNNGV.